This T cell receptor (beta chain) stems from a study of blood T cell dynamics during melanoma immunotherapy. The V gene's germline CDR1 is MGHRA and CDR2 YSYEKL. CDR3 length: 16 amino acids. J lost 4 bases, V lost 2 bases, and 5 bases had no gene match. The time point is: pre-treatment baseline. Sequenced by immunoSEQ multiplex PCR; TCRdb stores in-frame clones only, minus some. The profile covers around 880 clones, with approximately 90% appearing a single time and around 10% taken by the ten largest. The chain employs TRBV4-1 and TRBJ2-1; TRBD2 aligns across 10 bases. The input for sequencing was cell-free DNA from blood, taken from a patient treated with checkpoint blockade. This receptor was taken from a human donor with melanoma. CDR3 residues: CASSQQTSGAYNEQFF. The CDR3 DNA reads TGCGCCAGCAGCCAACAAACTAGCGGGGCTTACAATGAGCAGTTCTTC.